The 10 T cell receptor beta chains in this list originate from one sample, sequenced in a study of blood T cell repertoires in COVID-19. The repertoire was sequenced with immunoSEQ multiplex PCR; TCRdb's copy has only in-frame clones and lacks some. This repertoire shows 200,000 to 250,000 clones, about 82% found once; its top ten account for around 1.9%. Sequences were obtained from PBMCs or T cells enriched from blood (not recorded which). These receptors all come from a woman between 50 and 59 years old who had recovered from COVID-19.

The chain couples TRBV15 to TRBJ1-5; the match to TRBD1 covers 7 bases. The CDR3 loop spans 13 amino acids. Per the germline V gene, CDR1 is LNHNV and CDR2 is YYDKDF (reference sequence). V lost 1 base to trimming and J lost 6 bases; unmatched junction nucleotides: 0. Here the CDR3 DNA reads TGTGCCACCAGCAGAGGACAGGGTCAGCCCCAGCATTTT. This translates into CATSRGQGQPQHF.

The chain carries TRBV6-2 or TRBV6-3 and TRBJ1-2; 7 nucleotides match TRBD1. The germline CDR1 and CDR2 sequences are MNHEY and SVGEGT. J was trimmed by 2 bases and V by 1 base; bases with no gene match: 1. The CDR3 consists of 14 residues. CDR3 sequence reads: CASSYWDRNYGYTF. CDR3 sequence (DNA): TGTGCCAGCAGTTACTGGGACAGAAACTATGGCTACACCTTC.

V usage is TRBV19 and J usage is TRBJ2-2; D remains ambiguous. The V and J ends lost 8 bases and 5 bases respectively, with 9 bases between them. The germline CDR1 and CDR2 sequences are LNHDA and SQIVND (reference sequence). The CDR3 consists of 12 residues. The chain's CDR3 is CASQAWTGELFF. The CDR3 DNA is TGTGCCAGTCAGGCCTGGACCGGGGAGCTGTTTTTT.

This chain links TRBV10-2 with TRBJ2-3; TRBD2 matches at 14 bases. V shed 6 bases and J 4 bases; nucleotides not matched to a gene: 3. Germline CDR1 is WSHSY and CDR2 is SAAADI. This CDR3 is 15 amino acids long. CDR3 in amino acids: CASRQGLAGADTQYF. The CDR3 nucleotides read TGCGCCAGCAGACAGGGACTAGCGGGGGCAGATACGCAGTATTTT.

This CDR3 is CASSQPDSRTRYF. CDR3 DNA sequence: TGTGCCAGCAGCCAACCGGACTCGAGAACGCGGTACTTC. This chain uses TRBV3-1 (or the pseudogene TRBV3-2) with TRBJ2-7, with D maybe TRBD2 (5 bases). Germline V gene sequence: CDR1 LGHDT, CDR2 YNNKEL (reference sequence). The V end was cut by 2 bases, the J end by 12 bases, with 17 bases between. The CDR3 runs 13 residues.

This clone turned up a few times. This chain connects TRBV20-1 to TRBJ1-1; the D gene is possibly TRBD1 (5 bases). This CDR3 has 11 residues. Trimming stripped 0 bases from V and 10 bases from J, with 9 bases between. CDR1 DFQATT and CDR2 SNEGSKA come from the germline V gene (reference sequence). The CDR3 DNA is TGCAGTGCTAGAGATGACGGGGGAGCTTTCTTT. Its protein is CSARDDGGAFF.

This chain connects TRBV10-3 to TRBJ1-1; no clear D gene. The germline V and J ends were trimmed by 3 bases and 3 bases, with 8 bases remaining between them. CDR1 is ENHRY, CDR2 SYGVKD, per germline. The CDR3 covers 13 residues. CDR3 nucleotide sequence: TGTGCCATCAGTGACGTCCAGGACACTGAAGCTTTCTTT. As protein: CAISDVQDTEAFF.

J is TRBJ2-7 and V is TRBV5-5, with 10 nucleotides matching TRBD2. This CDR3 has 16 amino acids. J lost 2 bases, V lost 6 bases, and 11 bases had no gene match. Germline CDR1 is SGHKS and CDR2 is YYEKEE (reference sequence). This CDR3 is CASTDSGRAGPYEQYF. CDR3 sequence (DNA): TGTGCCAGCACCGACAGCGGGAGGGCCGGTCCCTACGAGCAGTACTTC.

The V and J genes are TRBV18 and TRBJ1-3; no reliable D call. The CDR3 has 15 residues. V lost 0 bases, J lost 3 bases, and 9 bases lay in between. The germline V gene has CDR1 KGHSH and CDR2 LQKENI. The DNA of the CDR3 is TGTGCCAGCTCACCACCGGGAGGGAGTGGAAACACCATATATTTT. It codes for CASSPPGGSGNTIYF.

The chain is built from TRBV7-9 and TRBJ1-3; D gene ambiguous. Germline assignment: CDR1 SEHNR and CDR2 FQNEAQ (reference sequence). The CDR3 length is 13 residues. Trimming took 0 bases from V and 5 from J, leaving 5 bases between them. The DNA of the CDR3 is TGTGCCAGCAGCTTAGCGACACGAAACACCATATATTTT. Translated, it gives CASSLATRNTIYF.